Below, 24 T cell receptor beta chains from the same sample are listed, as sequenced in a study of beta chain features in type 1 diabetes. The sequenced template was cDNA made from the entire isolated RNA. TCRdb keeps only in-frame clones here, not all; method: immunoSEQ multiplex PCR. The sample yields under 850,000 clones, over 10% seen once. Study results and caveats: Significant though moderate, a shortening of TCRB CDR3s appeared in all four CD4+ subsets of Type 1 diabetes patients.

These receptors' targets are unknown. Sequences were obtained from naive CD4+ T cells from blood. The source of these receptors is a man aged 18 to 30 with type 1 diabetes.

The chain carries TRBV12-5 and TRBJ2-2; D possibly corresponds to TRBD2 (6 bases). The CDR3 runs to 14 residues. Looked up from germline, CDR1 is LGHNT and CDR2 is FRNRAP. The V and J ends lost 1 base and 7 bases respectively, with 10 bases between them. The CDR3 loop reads CASGLGLEGGELFF. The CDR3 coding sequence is TGTGCTAGTGGTTTGGGACTGGAGGGCGGGGAGCTGTTTTTT.

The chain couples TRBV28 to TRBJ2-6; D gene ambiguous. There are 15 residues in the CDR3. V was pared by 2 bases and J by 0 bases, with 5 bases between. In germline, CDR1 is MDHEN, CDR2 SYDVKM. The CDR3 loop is CASSLLRSGANVLTF. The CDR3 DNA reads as TGTGCCAGCAGTTTACTGCGCTCTGGGGCCAACGTCCTGACTTTC.

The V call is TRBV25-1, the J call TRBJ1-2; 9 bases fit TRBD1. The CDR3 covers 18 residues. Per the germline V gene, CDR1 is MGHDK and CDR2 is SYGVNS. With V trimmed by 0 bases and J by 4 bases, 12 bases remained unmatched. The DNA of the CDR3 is TGTGCCAGCAGTGAATATATGGAATTACAGGGGGCGACCTATGGCTACACCTTC. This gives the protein CASSEYMELQGATYGYTF.

The chain's CDR3 is CAWSASGAGQPQHF. The CDR3 DNA reads TGTGCCTGGAGTGCATCGGGGGCAGGCCAGCCCCAGCATTTT. The rearrangement joins TRBV30 to TRBJ1-5, with a weak D call TRBD1 (6 bases). The CDR3 runs 14 residues. The V end lost 1 base, the J end lost 7 bases, and 14 bases lay between the germline ends. Germline CDR1 is GTSNPN and CDR2 is SVGIG (reference sequence). Full variable domain (rest looked up from reference TRBV30 and TRBJ1-5): SQTIHQWPATLVQPVGSPLSLECTVEGTSNPNLYWYRQAAGRGLQLLFYSVGIGQISSEVPQNLSASRPQDRQFILSSKKLLLSDSGFYLCAWSASGAGQPQHFGDGTRLSIL.

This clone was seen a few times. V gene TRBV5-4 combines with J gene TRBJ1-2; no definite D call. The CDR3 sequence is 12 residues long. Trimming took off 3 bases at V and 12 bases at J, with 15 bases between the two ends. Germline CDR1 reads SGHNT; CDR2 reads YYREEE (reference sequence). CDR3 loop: CASSSPRGGDTF. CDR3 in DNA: TGTGCCAGCAGCTCACCACGTGGTGGGGACACCTTC.

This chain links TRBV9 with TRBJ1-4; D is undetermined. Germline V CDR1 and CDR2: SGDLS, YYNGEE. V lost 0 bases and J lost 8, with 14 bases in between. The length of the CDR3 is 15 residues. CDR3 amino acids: CASSVAAGPEEKLFF. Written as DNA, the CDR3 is TGTGCCAGCAGCGTAGCGGCAGGCCCTGAAGAAAAACTGTTTTTT.

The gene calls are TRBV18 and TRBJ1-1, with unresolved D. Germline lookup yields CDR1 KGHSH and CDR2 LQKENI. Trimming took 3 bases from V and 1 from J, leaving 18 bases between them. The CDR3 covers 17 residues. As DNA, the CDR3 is TGTGCCAGCTCACCCCCGGTCCCCAAGGCTTCGAACACTGAAGCTTTCTTT. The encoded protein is CASSPPVPKASNTEAFF.

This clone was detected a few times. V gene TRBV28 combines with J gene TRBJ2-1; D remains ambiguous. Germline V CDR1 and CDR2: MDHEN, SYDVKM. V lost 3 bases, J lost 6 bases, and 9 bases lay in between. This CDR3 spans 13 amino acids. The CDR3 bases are TGTGCCAGCAGTTTCGGCATCAGCAATGAGCAGTTCTTC. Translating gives CASSFGISNEQFF.

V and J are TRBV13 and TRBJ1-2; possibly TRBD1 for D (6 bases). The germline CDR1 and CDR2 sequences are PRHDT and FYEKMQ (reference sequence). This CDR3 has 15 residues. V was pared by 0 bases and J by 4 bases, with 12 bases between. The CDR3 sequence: CASSLGDRDSYGYTF. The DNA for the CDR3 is TGTGCCAGCAGCTTAGGGGACAGAGACTCCTATGGCTACACCTTC.

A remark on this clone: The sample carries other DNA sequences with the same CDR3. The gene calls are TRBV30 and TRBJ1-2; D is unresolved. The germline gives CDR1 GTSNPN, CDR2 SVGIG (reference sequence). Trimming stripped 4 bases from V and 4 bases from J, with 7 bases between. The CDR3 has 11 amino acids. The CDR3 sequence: CAWTQSYGYTF. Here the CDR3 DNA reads TGTGCCTGGACACAGTCCTATGGCTACACCTTC.

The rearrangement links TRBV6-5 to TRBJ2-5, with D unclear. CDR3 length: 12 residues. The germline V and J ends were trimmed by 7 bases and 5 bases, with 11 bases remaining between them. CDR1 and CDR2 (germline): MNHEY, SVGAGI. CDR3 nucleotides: TGTGCCAGCACTAAAAGTGGGGAGACCCAGTACTTC. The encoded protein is CASTKSGETQYF.

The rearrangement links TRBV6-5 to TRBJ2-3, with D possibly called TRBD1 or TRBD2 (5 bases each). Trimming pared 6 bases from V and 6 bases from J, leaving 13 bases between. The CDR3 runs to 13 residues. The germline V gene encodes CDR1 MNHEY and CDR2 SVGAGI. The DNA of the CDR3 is TGTGCCAGCAGACGCATAGGGACGGATACGCAGTATTTT. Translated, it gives CASRRIGTDTQYF.

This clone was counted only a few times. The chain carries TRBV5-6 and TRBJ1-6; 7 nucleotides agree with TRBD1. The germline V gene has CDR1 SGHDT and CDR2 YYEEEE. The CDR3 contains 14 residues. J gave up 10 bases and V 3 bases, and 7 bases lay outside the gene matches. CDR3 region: CASSSRTGGSPLHF. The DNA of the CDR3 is TGTGCCAGCAGCTCGCGGACAGGTGGATCACCCCTCCACTTT.

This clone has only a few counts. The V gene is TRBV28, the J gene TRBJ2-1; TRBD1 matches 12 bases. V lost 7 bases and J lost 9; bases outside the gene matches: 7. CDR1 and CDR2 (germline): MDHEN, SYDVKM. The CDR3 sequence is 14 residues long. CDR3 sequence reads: CASTPGQGAGEQFF. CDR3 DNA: TGTGCCAGCACTCCGGGACAGGGGGCAGGTGAGCAGTTCTTC.

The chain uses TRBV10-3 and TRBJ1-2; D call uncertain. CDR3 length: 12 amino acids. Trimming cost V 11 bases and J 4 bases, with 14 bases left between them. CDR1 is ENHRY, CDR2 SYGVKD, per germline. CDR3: CAATDAAYGYTF. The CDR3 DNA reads TGTGCCGCCACGGACGCAGCCTATGGCTACACCTTC.

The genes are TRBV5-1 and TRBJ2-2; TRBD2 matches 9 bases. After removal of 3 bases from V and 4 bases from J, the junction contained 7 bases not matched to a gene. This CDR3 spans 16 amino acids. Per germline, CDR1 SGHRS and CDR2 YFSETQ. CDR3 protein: CASSSSSGASTGELFF. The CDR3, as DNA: TGCGCCAGCAGCTCCTCTAGCGGGGCCTCCACCGGGGAGCTGTTTTTT.

The CDR3 region is CASSAGTGSADTQYF. The CDR3 DNA reads TGTGCCAGTAGTGCCGGGACAGGGAGCGCAGATACGCAGTATTTT. The chain couples TRBV19 to TRBJ2-3; the match to TRBD1 covers 9 bases. CDR1 LNHDA and CDR2 SQIVND come from the germline V gene (reference sequence). CDR3 length: 15 amino acids. V dropped 5 bases and J dropped 4; count of bases not matched to a gene: 7.

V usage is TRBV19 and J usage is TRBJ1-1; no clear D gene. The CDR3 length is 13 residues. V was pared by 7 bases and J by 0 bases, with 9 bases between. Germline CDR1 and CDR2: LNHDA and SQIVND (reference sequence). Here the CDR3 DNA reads TGTGCCAGTAATCAGGAGATGAACACTGAAGCTTTCTTT. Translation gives CASNQEMNTEAFF. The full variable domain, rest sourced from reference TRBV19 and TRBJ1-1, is DGGITQSPKYLFRKEGQNVTLSCEQNLNHDAMYWYRQDPGQGLRLIYYSQIVNDFQKGDIAEGYSVSREKKESFPLTVTSAQKNPTAFYLCASNQEMNTEAFFGQGTRLTVV.

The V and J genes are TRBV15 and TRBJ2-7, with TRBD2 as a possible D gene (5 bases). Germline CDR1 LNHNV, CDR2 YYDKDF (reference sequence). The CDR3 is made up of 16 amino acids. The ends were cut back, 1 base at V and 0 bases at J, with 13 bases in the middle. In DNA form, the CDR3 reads TGTGCCACCAGCAGAGCCCCGTGGGAGAACTCCTACGAGCAGTACTTC. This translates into CATSRAPWENSYEQYF.

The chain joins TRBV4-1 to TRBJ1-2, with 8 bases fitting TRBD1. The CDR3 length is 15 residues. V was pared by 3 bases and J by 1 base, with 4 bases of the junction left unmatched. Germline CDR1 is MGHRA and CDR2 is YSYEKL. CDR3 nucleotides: TGCGCCAGCAGCCAGACAGGGGCTCGTAACTATGGCTACACCTTC. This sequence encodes CASSQTGARNYGYTF.

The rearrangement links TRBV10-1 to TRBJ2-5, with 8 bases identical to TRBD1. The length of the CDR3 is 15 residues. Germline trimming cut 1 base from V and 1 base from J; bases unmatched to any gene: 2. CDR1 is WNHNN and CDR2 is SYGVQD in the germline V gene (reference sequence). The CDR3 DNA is TGCGCCAGCAGTGAGTACGGGACAGGCCAAGAGACCCAGTACTTC. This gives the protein CASSEYGTGQETQYF.

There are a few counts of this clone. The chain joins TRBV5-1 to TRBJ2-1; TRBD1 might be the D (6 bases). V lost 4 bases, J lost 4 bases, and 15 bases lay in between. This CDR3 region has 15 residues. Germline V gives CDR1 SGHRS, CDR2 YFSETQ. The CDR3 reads CASSLLTGQYNEQFF. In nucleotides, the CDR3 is TGCGCCAGCAGCCTACTGACAGGCCAGTACAATGAGCAGTTCTTC.

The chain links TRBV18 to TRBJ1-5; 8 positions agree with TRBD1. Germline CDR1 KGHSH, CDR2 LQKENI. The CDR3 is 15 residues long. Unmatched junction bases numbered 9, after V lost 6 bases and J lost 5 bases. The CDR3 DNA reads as TGTGCCAGCTCGTCCGGGACAGGAGGTTATCAGCCCCAGCATTTT. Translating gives CASSSGTGGYQPQHF.

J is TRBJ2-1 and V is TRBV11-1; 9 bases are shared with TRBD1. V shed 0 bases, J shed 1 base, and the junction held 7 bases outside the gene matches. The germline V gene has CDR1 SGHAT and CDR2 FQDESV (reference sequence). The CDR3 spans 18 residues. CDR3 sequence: CASSLAVGTGLSYNEQFF. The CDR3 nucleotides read TGTGCCAGCAGCTTAGCAGTGGGGACAGGGCTATCCTACAATGAGCAGTTCTTC.